These 19 T cell receptor beta chains were all obtained from the same sample, sequenced in a study of PD-1 blockade in classical Hodgkin lymphoma. TCRdb's copy holds only in-frame clones and misses some; the assay was immunoSEQ multiplex PCR. The table lists about 59,000 clones, 90% of them singletons, with about 9.6% in the top ten. Exposure to brentuximab vedotin varied, and each patient had relapsed following autologous stem cell transplantation. Sequences were derived from peripheral blood mononuclear cells (PBMCs), sampled at baseline. These receptors were collected from a human donor with classical Hodgkin lymphoma.

This sequence joins TRBV19 and TRBJ1-5; D might be TRBD1 (5 bases). V lost 11 bases and J 2 bases, leaving 13 bases between the germline ends. The CDR3 has 13 amino acids. CDR1 LNHDA and CDR2 SQIVND come from the germline V gene (reference sequence). The CDR3 nucleotides read TGTGCCGGGGCCAGGGACGGCAATCAGCCCCAGCATTTT. Residues: CAGARDGNQPQHF.

This clone occurred once. The chain is built from TRBV10-3 and TRBJ2-1, with D perhaps TRBD1 (5 bases). Trimming shortened V by 3 bases and J by 4 bases, and 13 bases separated the two germline ends. Germline-derived CDR1 and CDR2 are ENHRY and SYGVKD. CDR3 size: 15 residues. Here the CDR3 reads CAISDQQDNYNEQFF. The CDR3 DNA sequence: TGTGCCATCAGTGATCAACAGGACAATTACAATGAGCAGTTCTTC.

This chain connects TRBV7-2 to TRBJ2-3; a weak D match, TRBD2 (6 bases). Per the germline V gene, CDR1 is SGHTA and CDR2 is FQGNSA. Trimming took off 5 bases at V and 5 bases at J, with 20 bases between the two ends. CDR3 length: 16 residues. The CDR3 is CASSPRGIRLGDTQYF. CDR3 coding DNA: TGTGCCAGCAGCCCTCGGGGGATCCGGCTCGGAGATACGCAGTATTTT.

The chain recombines TRBV30 with TRBJ1-5; D not certain. The CDR3 consists of 15 residues. In germline, CDR1 is GTSNPN, CDR2 SVGIG (reference sequence). V was pared by 1 base and J by 0 bases, with 10 bases between. The CDR3 region has the DNA TGTGCCTGGAGTGGGGGTCAGTATAGCAATCAGCCCCAGCATTTT. Protein product: CAWSGGQYSNQPQHF.

V and J are TRBV5-1 and TRBJ2-7; D might be TRBD1 or TRBD2, each matching 5 bases. The CDR3 has 13 residues. Looked up from germline, CDR1 is SGHRS and CDR2 is YFSETQ. Trimming stripped 0 bases from V and 9 bases from J, with 13 bases between. The CDR3 protein is CASSLGGAFGQYF. The CDR3, as DNA: TGCGCCAGCAGCTTGGGAGGGGCTTTTGGGCAGTACTTC. Based on the CDR3 plus reference TRBV5-1 and TRBJ2-7, the full variable domain is KAGVTQTPRYLIKTRGQQVTLSCSPISGHRSVSWYQQTPGQGLQFLFEYFSETQRNKGNFPGRFSGRQFSNSRSEMNVSTLELGDSALYLCASSLGGAFGQYFGPGTRLTVT.

The CDR3 here is CASSCTRGYEQYF. DNA of the CDR3: TGTGCCAGCAGCTGTACCAGGGGTTACGAGCAGTACTTC. This chain joins TRBV13 and TRBJ2-7, with D tentatively TRBD1 (6 bases). The germline V gene has CDR1 PRHDT and CDR2 FYEKMQ (reference sequence). Trimming removed 4 bases at V and 4 bases at J, with 11 bases between. The CDR3 loop spans 13 amino acids.

The chain employs TRBV14 and TRBJ1-1; 9 nucleotides align to TRBD1. Germline V gene sequence: CDR1 SGHDN, CDR2 FVKESK. The junction had 8 bases not matched to a gene; V was cut back by 3 bases and J by 6 bases. CDR3 length: 15 residues. The CDR3 is CASSQDTGGRSEAFF. The CDR3 DNA is TGTGCCAGCAGCCAGGATACAGGGGGCAGGTCTGAAGCTTTCTTT.

This clone was picked up one time. The rearrangement joins TRBV28 to TRBJ2-2, with 9 bases that match TRBD1. Germline values: CDR1 MDHEN, CDR2 SYDVKM. The V segment lost 6 bases and the J segment 6 bases; nucleotides outside the gene matches: 2. The CDR3 consists of 13 residues. DNA of the CDR3: TGTGCCAGCAGACAGGGGGCGGCCGGGGAGCTGTTTTTT. The encoded protein is CASRQGAAGELFF.

CDR3 coding DNA: TGTGCCAGCAGCTTAGTCCGACCCGGATATCAGCCCCAGCATTTT. Amino acids: CASSLVRPGYQPQHF. The V call is TRBV7-9, the J call TRBJ1-5; D unclear. V lost 1 base, J lost 5 bases, and 12 bases lay in between. The CDR3 runs to 15 residues. Germline values: CDR1 SEHNR, CDR2 FQNEAQ (reference sequence).

This clone has only one observation. V usage is TRBV7-6 and J usage is TRBJ2-7, with TRBD1 as a possible D gene (6 bases). CDR1 SGHVS and CDR2 FNYEAQ come from the germline V gene. V gave up 3 bases and J gave up 3 bases, with 12 bases separating them. The CDR3 is made up of 14 amino acids. CDR3 loop: CASSFGRGCYEQYF. The DNA for the CDR3 is TGTGCCAGCAGCTTTGGCAGGGGTTGCTACGAGCAGTACTTC.

The rearrangement uses TRBV7-6 and TRBJ2-7; 8 bases line up with TRBD1. Germline trimming cut 4 bases from V and 2 bases from J; bases unmatched to any gene: 4. This CDR3 comprises 14 residues. Germline CDR1 SGHVS, CDR2 FNYEAQ. The CDR3: CASSSGTGAYEQYF. In DNA form, the CDR3 reads TGTGCCAGCAGCTCAGGGACAGGAGCCTACGAGCAGTACTTC.

This chain connects TRBV7-9 to TRBJ2-3; the D gene is possibly TRBD1 (5 bases). This CDR3 is built from 14 residues. CDR1 is SEHNR, CDR2 FQNEAQ, per germline (reference sequence). The V and J ends lost 5 bases and 5 bases respectively, with 14 bases between them. The CDR3 loop reads CASSQARVRDTQYF. CDR3 nucleotides: TGTGCCAGCAGCCAGGCCAGGGTCAGAGATACGCAGTATTTT. Full variable domain (rest looked up from reference TRBV7-9 and TRBJ2-3): DTGVSQNPRHKITKRGQNVTFRCDPISEHNRLYWYRQTLGQGPEFLTYFQNEAQLEKSRLLSDRFSAERPKGSFSTLEIQRTEQGDSAMYLCASSQARVRDTQYFGPGTRLTVL.

The rearrangement joins TRBV7-2 to TRBJ2-7; 7 bases align to TRBD1. CDR1 SGHTA and CDR2 FQGNSA come from the germline V gene. Trimming removed 4 bases from V and 3 bases from J; junction bases left unmatched: 9. The CDR3 covers 15 residues. CDR3 region: CASSSRQGPFYEQYF. The CDR3 region has the DNA TGTGCCAGCAGCTCAAGACAGGGTCCTTTCTACGAGCAGTACTTC.

This chain links TRBV7-8 with TRBJ2-2, with TRBD1 identical over 9 bases. V lost 2 bases, J lost 3 bases, and 10 bases stayed unmatched. This CDR3 comprises 18 residues. Germline loops: CDR1 SGHVS, CDR2 FQNEAQ. DNA of the CDR3: TGTGCCAGCAGCTTAATCCCGGGACAGGGAATATACACCGGGGAGCTGTTTTTT. Protein sequence: CASSLIPGQGIYTGELFF.

The chain has TRBV6-4 and TRBJ2-1; 8 bases agree with TRBD2. The V gene's germline CDR1 is MRHNA and CDR2 SNTAGT. The junction had 2 bases not matched to a gene; V was cut back by 4 bases and J by 6 bases. There are 13 residues in the CDR3. CDR3 DNA sequence: TGTGCCAGCAGTGGCCTAGCGGGCAATGAGCAGTTCTTC. Protein sequence: CASSGLAGNEQFF.

This clone was picked up one time. This sequence joins TRBV9 and TRBJ1-1, with D perhaps TRBD1 (5 bases). The CDR3 spans 16 residues. Trimming shortened V by 4 bases and J by 1 base, and 17 bases separated the two germline ends. From germline, CDR1 is SGDLS and CDR2 YYNGEE. This CDR3 is CASSPPGSTGNTEAFF. Here the CDR3 DNA reads TGTGCCAGCAGCCCCCCAGGGTCGACTGGGAACACTGAAGCTTTCTTT.

The rearrangement joins TRBV5-1 to TRBJ2-1; D is perhaps TRBD1 or TRBD2 (5 bases each). V was trimmed by 4 bases and J by 0 bases, leaving 11 bases between them. The CDR3 is 15 residues long. Germline CDR1 SGHRS, CDR2 YFSETQ. CDR3 residues: CASSAGTSSYNEQFF. Written as DNA, the CDR3 is TGCGCCAGCAGCGCCGGGACCAGCTCCTACAATGAGCAGTTCTTC.

The V and J genes are TRBV10-3 and TRBJ1-1; D unresolved. CDR3 size: 12 residues. Per the germline V gene, CDR1 is ENHRY and CDR2 is SYGVKD. V lost 4 bases and J 2 bases, leaving 5 bases between the germline ends. Written as DNA, the CDR3 is TGTGCCATCAGTGGTGGAAACACTGAAGCTTTCTTT. Residues: CAISGGNTEAFF.

The rearrangement joins TRBV10-3 to TRBJ2-7, with 7 bases identical to TRBD1. This CDR3 is 18 amino acids long. CDR1 is ENHRY and CDR2 is SYGVKD in the germline V gene. V lost 2 bases and J lost 0; bases outside the gene matches: 13. CDR3: CAISETYRGQVSSYEQYF. The CDR3 DNA is TGTGCCATCAGTGAGACCTACCGAGGACAGGTCAGCTCCTACGAGCAGTACTTC.